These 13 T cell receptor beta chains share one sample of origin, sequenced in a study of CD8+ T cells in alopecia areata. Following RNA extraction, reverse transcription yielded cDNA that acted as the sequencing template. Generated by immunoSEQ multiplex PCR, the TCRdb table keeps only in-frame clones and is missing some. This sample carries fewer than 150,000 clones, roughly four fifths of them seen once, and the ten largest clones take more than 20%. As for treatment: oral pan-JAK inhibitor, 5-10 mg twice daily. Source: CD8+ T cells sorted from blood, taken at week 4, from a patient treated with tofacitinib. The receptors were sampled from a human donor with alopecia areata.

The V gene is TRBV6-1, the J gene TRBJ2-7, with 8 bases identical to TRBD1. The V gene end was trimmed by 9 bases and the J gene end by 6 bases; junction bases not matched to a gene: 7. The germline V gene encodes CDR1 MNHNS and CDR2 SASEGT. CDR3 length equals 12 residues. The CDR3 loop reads CASIGTGPEQYF. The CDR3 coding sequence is TGTGCCAGTATTGGGACAGGACCCGAGCAGTACTTC.

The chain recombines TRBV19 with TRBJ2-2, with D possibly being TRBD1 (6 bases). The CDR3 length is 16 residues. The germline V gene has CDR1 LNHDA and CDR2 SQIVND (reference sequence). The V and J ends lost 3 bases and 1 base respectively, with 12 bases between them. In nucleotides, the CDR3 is TGTGCCAGTAGTATCCCCTTGACAGGGAACACCGGGGAGCTGTTTTTT. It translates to CASSIPLTGNTGELFF.

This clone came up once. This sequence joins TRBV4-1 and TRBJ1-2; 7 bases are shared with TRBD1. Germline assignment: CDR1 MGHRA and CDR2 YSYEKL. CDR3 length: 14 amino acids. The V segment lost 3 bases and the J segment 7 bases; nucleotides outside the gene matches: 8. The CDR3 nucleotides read TGCGCCAGCAGCCACCCAGCAGGGGGACGTGGCTACACCTTC. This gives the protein CASSHPAGGRGYTF.

CDR3 in amino acids: CASSLGQSSYEQYF. CDR3 nucleotides: TGTGCCAGCAGCTTAGGACAGAGCTCCTACGAGCAGTACTTC. The V call is TRBV13, the J call TRBJ2-7; D remains ambiguous. Trimming took 0 bases from V and 0 from J, leaving 6 bases between them. The CDR3 is 14 amino acids. Germline loops: CDR1 PRHDT, CDR2 FYEKMQ (reference sequence). The complete variable domain, with remaining parts taken from reference TRBV13 and TRBJ2-7, reads AAGVIQSPRHLIKEKRETATLKCYPIPRHDTVYWYQQGPGQDPQFLISFYEKMQSDKGSIPDRFSAQQFSDYHSELNMSSLELGDSALYFCASSLGQSSYEQYFGPGTRLTVT.

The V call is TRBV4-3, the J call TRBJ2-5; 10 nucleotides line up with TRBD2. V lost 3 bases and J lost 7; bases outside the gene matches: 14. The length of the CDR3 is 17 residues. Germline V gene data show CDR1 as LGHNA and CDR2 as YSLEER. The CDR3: CASSQDRSGGAAGTQYF. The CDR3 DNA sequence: TGCGCCAGCAGCCAGGACCGAAGCGGGGGGGCCGCGGGGACCCAGTACTTC.

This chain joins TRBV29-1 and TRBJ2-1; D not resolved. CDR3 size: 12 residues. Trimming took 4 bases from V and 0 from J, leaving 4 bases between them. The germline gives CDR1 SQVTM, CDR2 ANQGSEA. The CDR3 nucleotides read TGCAGCGTTGGACTCTCCTACAATGAGCAGTTCTTC. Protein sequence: CSVGLSYNEQFF.

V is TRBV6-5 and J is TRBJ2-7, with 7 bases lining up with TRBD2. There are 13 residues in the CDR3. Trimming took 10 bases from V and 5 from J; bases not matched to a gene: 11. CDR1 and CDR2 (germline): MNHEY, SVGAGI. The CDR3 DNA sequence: TGTGCCACCCGGGGGGAGCATGGGGACGAGCAGTACTTC. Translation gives CATRGEHGDEQYF.

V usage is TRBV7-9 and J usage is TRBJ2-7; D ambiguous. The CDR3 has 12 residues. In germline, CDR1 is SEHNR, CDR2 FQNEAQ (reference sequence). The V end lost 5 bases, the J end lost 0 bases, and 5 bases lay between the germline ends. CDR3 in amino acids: CASSGRSYEQYF. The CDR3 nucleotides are TGTGCCAGCAGCGGGCGCTCCTACGAGCAGTACTTC.

The CDR3 coding sequence is TGTGCCAGCTCACCATCAGGGATCCGGGATACGCAGTATTTT. Its protein product is CASSPSGIRDTQYF. The genes are TRBV18 and TRBJ2-3, with a tentative D call TRBD1 (5 bases). The CDR3 contains 14 residues. V was trimmed by 2 bases and J by 6 bases, leaving 12 bases between them. Germline V gene lookup returns CDR1 KGHSH and CDR2 LQKENI.

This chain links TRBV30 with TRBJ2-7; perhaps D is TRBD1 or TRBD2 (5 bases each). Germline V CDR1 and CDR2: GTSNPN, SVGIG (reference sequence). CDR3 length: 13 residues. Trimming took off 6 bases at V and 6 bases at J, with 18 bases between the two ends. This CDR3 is CACNRDPIREQYF. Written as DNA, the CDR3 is TGTGCCTGTAACCGGGACCCCATACGCGAGCAGTACTTC.

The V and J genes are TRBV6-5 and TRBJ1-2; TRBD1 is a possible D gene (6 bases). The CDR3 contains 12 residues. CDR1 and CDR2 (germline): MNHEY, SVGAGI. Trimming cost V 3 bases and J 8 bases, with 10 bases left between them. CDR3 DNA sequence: TGTGCCAGCAGTTATTCAGGGGTCGGCTACACCTTC. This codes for CASSYSGVGYTF.

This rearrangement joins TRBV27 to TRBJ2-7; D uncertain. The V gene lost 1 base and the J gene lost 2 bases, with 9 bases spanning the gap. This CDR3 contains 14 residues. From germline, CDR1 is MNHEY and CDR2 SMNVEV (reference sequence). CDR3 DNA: TGTGCCAGCAGTTTATTCTCCGGAACCTACGAGCAGTACTTC. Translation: CASSLFSGTYEQYF.

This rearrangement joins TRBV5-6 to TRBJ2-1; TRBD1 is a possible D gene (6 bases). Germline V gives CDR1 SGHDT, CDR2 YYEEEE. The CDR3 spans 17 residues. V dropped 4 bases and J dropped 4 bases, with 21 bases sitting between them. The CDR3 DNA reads TGTGCCAGCAGCGCGGTCGGACAGCTCTTCGTTTACAATGAGCAGTTCTTC. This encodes CASSAVGQLFVYNEQFF. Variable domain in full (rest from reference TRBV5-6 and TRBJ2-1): DAGVTQSPTHLIKTRGQQVTLRCSPKSGHDTVSWYQQALGQGPQFIFQYYEEEERQRGNFPDRFSGHQFPNYSSELNVNALLLGDSALYLCASSAVGQLFVYNEQFFGPGTRLTVL.